The 5 T cell receptor beta chains below were found in one sample sequenced in a study of blood T cells in healthy people across ages. A second PCR, run for about 6 to 11 cycles, used a sample-barcoded 5' primer plus a J-beta primer mix. TCRdb re-called the 5' RACE reads through MiXCR, storing one row per CDR3 protein. The table includes hundreds of thousands of distinct CDR3 sequences, roughly 56% detected once. The sequenced sample consisted of blood. The source is a man aged 35-49 years in good health.

The genes are TRBV27 and TRBJ1-1, with no clear D. V lost 3 bases, J lost 5 bases, and 13 bases lay in between. CDR3 length: 14 residues. Germline CDR1 and CDR2: MNHEY and SMNVEV (reference sequence). The CDR3 DNA reads TGTGCCAGCAGTTTTGGACCAGGAAGGACTGAAGCTTTCTTT. Protein: CASSFGPGRTEAFF.

The chain joins TRBV29-1 to TRBJ1-4; D not resolved. The germline V gene encodes CDR1 SQVTM and CDR2 ANQGSEA. V shed 4 bases and J shed 7 bases, with 16 bases lying between them. This CDR3 region has 14 residues. CDR3 nucleotide sequence: TGCAGCGTTGTTGCCGGGAGTCGTAGTGAAAAACTGTTTTTT. Translated, it gives CSVVAGSRSEKLFF. Full variable domain (missing parts from reference TRBV29-1 and TRBJ1-4): SAVISQKPSRDICQRGTSLTIQCQVDSQVTMMFWYRQQPGQSLTLIATANQGSEATYESGFVIDKFPISRPNLTFSTLTVSNMSPEDSSIYLCSVVAGSRSEKLFFGSGTQLSVL.

The CDR3 DNA is TGTGCCAGCAAGGTTGGCGGGGGGGCTTCCTACAATGAGCAGTTCTTC. It specifies CASKVGGGASYNEQFF. The rearrangement links TRBV2 to TRBJ2-1, with TRBD2 matching 9 bases. Germline V gene lookup returns CDR1 SNHLY and CDR2 FYNNEI. The V gene end was trimmed by 7 bases and the J gene end by 1 base; junction bases not matched to a gene: 8. The length of the CDR3 is 16 residues.

This clonotype was detected a few times. The gene calls are TRBV29-1 and TRBJ1-2, with D tentatively TRBD1 (5 bases). Germline V gene lookup returns CDR1 SQVTM and CDR2 ANQGSEA. V was cut by 7 bases and J by 4 bases, with 10 bases left in between. The CDR3 contains 11 residues. The CDR3 loop is CSAWGFYGYTF. The CDR3 bases are TGCAGCGCCTGGGGGTTCTATGGCTACACCTTC. Drawing the rest from reference TRBV29-1 and TRBJ1-2, the complete variable domain is SAVISQKPSRDICQRGTSLTIQCQVDSQVTMMFWYRQQPGQSLTLIATANQGSEATYESGFVIDKFPISRPNLTFSTLTVSNMSPEDSSIYLCSAWGFYGYTFGSGTRLTVV.

V is TRBV20-1 and J is TRBJ1-5; D gene unclear. The germline V gene has CDR1 DFQATT and CDR2 SNEGSKA (reference sequence). This CDR3 is built from 13 residues. The germline V and J ends were trimmed by 5 bases and 0 bases, with 8 bases remaining between them. The CDR3 loop reads CSAGPSSNQPQHF. The CDR3 DNA is TGCAGTGCTGGGCCCAGTAGCAATCAGCCCCAGCATTTT.